The clone carrying this T cell receptor beta chain showed up just a few times. Its target is unknown. As handled by the study authors: Sample-level TCR yields exhibited a median of about 91,000, with a range of 23,224 to 690,600. Using its own MiXCR run on the RACE reads, TCRdb lists one record per CDR3 protein. It is TCRdb's table, rather than the study itself, that gives the V and J calls and clone size. The table includes approximately 46,000 distinct CDR3 sequences, approximately 9.6% detected once. These data are taken from a study of human T cells and chemical hapten exposure. Study outcomes and limitations: Expanded TCRs produced significantly more large CDR3 similarity clusters than controls did.

Regarding time point: patch test 2, 6 weeks after DPC sensitization. The sample's treatment: therapeutic diphenylcyclopropenone sensitization with weekly scalp DPC. RNA extraction used unfractionated whole blood as the source of total RNA. The specimen was whole blood, collected in connection with sensitization to the hapten diphenylcyclopropenone (DPC). The source of this sequence is a woman in her thirties with alopecia areata. Some clones in this sample may be carry-over from other donors' samples.

The CDR3 region is CASSLRSDRYEQYF. As DNA, the CDR3 is TGTGCCAGCAGCTTAAGATCCGATCGCTACGAGCAGTACTTC. This sequence joins TRBV7-2 and TRBJ2-7, with D hard to call. The CDR3 is 14 residues long. Germline V lookup: CDR1 SGHTA, CDR2 FQGNSA. The ends were cut back, 2 bases at V and 3 bases at J, with 11 bases in the middle.